One T cell receptor beta chain is described in this entry. The data were taken from a study of molecular identifiers for immune sequencing clone quantification. Each CDR3 protein is one row after TCRdb ran MiXCR on the PCR reads. The sample lists nearly 55,000 distinct CDR3 sequences, around 34% occurring once. Germline V gene lookup returns CDR1 LNHNV and CDR2 YYDKDF (reference sequence). Trimming cost V 2 bases and J 4 bases, with 14 bases left between them. The CDR3 runs to 16 residues. This chain connects TRBV15 to TRBJ2-2; weak D call: TRBD1 (6 bases). Sequencing was performed on naive CD8+ T cells from blood, with Jurkat cell RNA spiked in. The subset here: FACS-sorted CD8+CD4-CCR7+CD45RA+ naive T cells. The receptor was derived from a human donor in good health. Some libraries in this study had Jurkat cell RNA spiked in. The DNA for the CDR3 is TGTGCCACCAGCAGAATCACAGGGTTCGGCACCGGGGAGCTGTTTTTT. It translates to CATSRITGFGTGELFF. Full variable domain (missing parts from reference TRBV15 and TRBJ2-2): DAMVIQNPRYQVTQFGKPVTLSCSQTLNHNVMYWYQQKSSQAPKLLFHYYDKDFNNEADTPDNFQSRRPNTSFCFLDIRSPGLGDTAMYLCATSRITGFGTGELFFGEGSRLTVL.